Following are 19 T cell receptor beta chains from one sample sequenced in a study of blood T cell repertoires in COVID-19. Produced via immunoSEQ multiplex PCR; TCRdb's table is partial and in-frame only. The table includes approximately 210,000 clones, about 95% detected once. The sequenced sample consisted of peripheral blood. The source of these receptors is a man under 40 with COVID-19, enrolled during active disease.

This clone was seen once. The J gene is TRBJ1-3, the V gene TRBV6-5, with unresolved D. Per the germline V gene, CDR1 is MNHEY and CDR2 is SVGAGI. V lost 0 bases and J 0 bases, leaving 6 bases between the germline ends. The CDR3 is 15 amino acids. The DNA of the CDR3 is TGTGCCAGCAGTTACTCGCTAAGCTCTGGAAACACCATATATTTT. It codes for CASSYSLSSGNTIYF.

V is TRBV2 and J is TRBJ1-5; D is perhaps TRBD1 (6 bases). CDR3 length: 14 residues. Germline CDR1 SNHLY, CDR2 FYNNEI. V was cut by 9 bases and J by 6 bases, with 18 bases left in between. The CDR3: CASDAGAGAQPQHF. DNA for the CDR3: TGTGCCAGTGACGCCGGGGCAGGGGCTCAGCCCCAGCATTTT.

The rearrangement links TRBV5-4 to TRBJ1-4; tentative D call: TRBD1 (6 bases). The CDR3 consists of 13 residues. Germline-derived CDR1 and CDR2 are SGHNT and YYREEE (reference sequence). The germline V and J ends were trimmed by 4 bases and 8 bases, with 12 bases remaining between them. Here the CDR3 reads CASSAWTEEKLFF. In DNA, the CDR3 is TGTGCCAGCAGCGCCTGGACAGAGGAAAAACTGTTTTTT.

V usage is TRBV4-1 and J usage is TRBJ2-7, with D hard to call. V lost 1 base and J lost 1, with 8 bases in between. The CDR3 sequence is 14 residues long. Looked up from germline, CDR1 is MGHRA and CDR2 is YSYEKL. The CDR3 loop reads CASSQGLVSYEQYF. CDR3 DNA: TGCGCCAGCAGCCAAGGGCTGGTTTCCTACGAGCAGTACTTC.

The chain uses TRBV5-1 and TRBJ2-3; TRBD2 aligns across 13 bases. The V gene's germline CDR1 is SGHRS and CDR2 YFSETQ. The ends lost 2 bases at V and 4 bases at J; junction bases unmatched: 4. The CDR3 totals 16 residues. The CDR3 reads CASSFTSGGAADTQYF. CDR3 nucleotide sequence: TGCGCCAGCAGCTTTACTAGCGGGGGGGCAGCAGATACGCAGTATTTT.

This clone was counted once. V and J are TRBV10-1 and TRBJ1-1, with D hard to call. CDR3 length: 15 residues. Germline CDR1 is WNHNN and CDR2 is SYGVQD (reference sequence). Trimming left V 0 bases short and J 2 bases short, with 10 bases between. The CDR3 bases are TGCGCCAGCAGTGAGTCTGACGCGGGAAACACTGAAGCTTTCTTT. Amino acids: CASSESDAGNTEAFF.

This rearrangement joins TRBV16 to TRBJ2-6; 7 nucleotides agree with TRBD1. Unmatched junction bases numbered 12, after V lost 4 bases and J lost 0 bases. CDR1 is KGHSY and CDR2 is FQNENV in the germline V gene. CDR3 length: 19 amino acids. The CDR3 loop reads CASSLRQGIGTSGANVLTF. CDR3 nucleotide sequence: TGTGCCAGCAGCCTCCGACAGGGCATTGGGACCTCTGGGGCCAACGTCCTGACTTTC.

The V gene is TRBV6-5, the J gene TRBJ1-6; tentative D call: TRBD1 (6 bases). Germline loops: CDR1 MNHEY, CDR2 SVGAGI. V dropped 1 base and J dropped 4 bases, with 11 bases sitting between them. The CDR3 is 16 residues long. Here the CDR3 DNA reads TGTGCCAGCAGTTACTTTGGTGGGACATATAATTCACCCCTCCACTTT. This encodes CASSYFGGTYNSPLHF.

V gene TRBV27 combines with J gene TRBJ1-5, with a tentative D call TRBD1 (6 bases). Trimming pared 0 bases from V and 7 bases from J, leaving 16 bases between. Per germline, CDR1 MNHEY and CDR2 SMNVEV (reference sequence). The CDR3 extends over 16 amino acids. The CDR3 region has the DNA TGTGCCAGCAGTTTATCGCTTAGAGGGGGGGGACAGCCCCAGCATTTT. Translation: CASSLSLRGGGQPQHF.

V usage is TRBV7-2 and J usage is TRBJ2-2, with 7 bases identical to TRBD2. The CDR3 is 15 residues long. Germline trimming cut 1 base from V and 5 bases from J; bases unmatched to any gene: 4. Germline assignment: CDR1 SGHTA and CDR2 FQGNSA. The CDR3 is CASSLGMRGTGELFF. In nucleotides, the CDR3 is TGTGCCAGCAGCTTAGGAATGCGGGGGACCGGGGAGCTGTTTTTT.

The genes are TRBV9 and TRBJ1-4; TRBD1 aligns across 11 bases. Looked up from germline, CDR1 is SGDLS and CDR2 is YYNGEE. Trimming at V came to 4 bases and at J to 8 bases, leaving 7 bases not matched to a gene. This CDR3 is 15 amino acids long. The CDR3 is CASSPPGQGGEKLFF. The DNA of the CDR3 is TGTGCCAGCAGCCCCCCGGGACAGGGGGGCGAAAAACTGTTTTTT. Looking up the rest from reference TRBV9 and TRBJ1-4 gives the full variable domain: DSGVTQTPKHLITATGQRVTLRCSPRSGDLSVYWYQQSLDQGLQFLIQYYNGEERAKGNILERFSAQQFPDLHSELNLSSLELGDSALYFCASSPPGQGGEKLFFGSGTQLSVL.

The chain links TRBV5-3 to TRBJ1-5; no definite D call. TRBV5-3 is an ORF, and what it does is uncertain. This CDR3 comprises 16 residues. V lost 0 bases and J 2 bases, leaving 12 bases between the germline ends. DNA of the CDR3: TGTGCCAGAAGCTTGGTGGTGGAGGCGGGCAATCAGCCCCAGCATTTT. It codes for CARSLVVEAGNQPQHF.

The chain couples TRBV5-1 to TRBJ1-6; maybe TRBD1 (6 bases). This CDR3 is 18 amino acids long. Germline CDR1 and CDR2: SGHRS and YFSETQ. V lost 2 bases and J lost 0, with 15 bases in between. Here the CDR3 DNA reads TGCGCCAGCAGCTTAGACCGGGACAAGAGCTCCTATAATTCACCCCTCCACTTT. Encoded protein: CASSLDRDKSSYNSPLHF.

The V gene is TRBV7-9, the J gene TRBJ1-2; no clear D gene. Germline V gene lookup returns CDR1 SEHNR and CDR2 FQNEAQ (reference sequence). V was clipped by 5 bases and J by 7 bases, with 20 bases between them. CDR3 length: 15 residues. CDR3 sequence: CASSPPIGSPGGYTF. The CDR3 DNA reads TGTGCCAGCAGCCCCCCAATAGGCAGCCCGGGTGGCTACACCTTC. Full variable domain (rest looked up from reference TRBV7-9 and TRBJ1-2): DTGVSQNPRHKITKRGQNVTFRCDPISEHNRLYWYRQTLGQGPEFLTYFQNEAQLEKSRLLSDRFSAERPKGSFSTLEIQRTEQGDSAMYLCASSPPIGSPGGYTFGSGTRLTVV.

There are a few counts of this clone. This sequence joins TRBV10-1 and TRBJ2-2, with D maybe TRBD2 (6 bases). V was pared by 3 bases and J by 7 bases, with 15 bases between. CDR3 length equals 15 residues. Germline CDR1 reads WNHNN; CDR2 reads SYGVQD (reference sequence). The chain's CDR3 is CASSDQGGVDGELFF. Here the CDR3 DNA reads TGCGCCAGCAGTGATCAGGGCGGGGTTGACGGGGAGCTGTTTTTT.

This clone showed up just once. The chain recombines TRBV19 with TRBJ1-2; no clear D. The V end lost 5 bases, the J end lost 4 bases, and 17 bases lay between the germline ends. Germline CDR1 and CDR2: LNHDA and SQIVND (reference sequence). This CDR3 region has 15 residues. The DNA of the CDR3 is TGTGCCAGTAGTCCCTCCCCTGACCGAGGCTATGGCTACACCTTC. As protein: CASSPSPDRGYGYTF.

This chain uses TRBV27 with TRBJ1-5; D possibly corresponds to TRBD1 (6 bases). V was trimmed by 4 bases and J by 1 base, leaving 23 bases between them. Germline values: CDR1 MNHEY, CDR2 SMNVEV (reference sequence). The CDR3 extends over 19 amino acids. CDR3 sequence reads: CASSSLGDTFSESNQPQHF. CDR3 in DNA: TGTGCCAGCAGTTCCTTGGGGGACACGTTCTCAGAAAGCAATCAGCCCCAGCATTTT.

The chain links TRBV28 to TRBJ1-2, with 7 bases lining up with TRBD1. Trimming removed 4 bases from V and 2 bases from J; junction bases left unmatched: 7. The CDR3 runs 15 residues. CDR1 and CDR2 (germline): MDHEN, SYDVKM. CDR3 sequence (DNA): TGTGCCAGCAGTTCAAGCACAGGGGCGAACTATGGCTACACCTTC. It yields the protein CASSSSTGANYGYTF.

V is TRBV5-6 and J is TRBJ2-7, with a possible D match to TRBD1 (6 bases). The length of the CDR3 is 13 residues. Germline V gene lookup returns CDR1 SGHDT and CDR2 YYEEEE. Between the trimmed V and J ends, which lost 4 bases and 3 bases, there was a span of 11 bases. CDR3 sequence reads: CASSPTGFYEQYF. As DNA, the CDR3 is TGTGCCAGCAGCCCGACAGGTTTCTACGAGCAGTACTTC. Full variable domain (remainder filled in from reference TRBV5-6 and TRBJ2-7): DAGVTQSPTHLIKTRGQQVTLRCSPKSGHDTVSWYQQALGQGPQFIFQYYEEEERQRGNFPDRFSGHQFPNYSSELNVNALLLGDSALYLCASSPTGFYEQYFGPGTRLTVT.